This TCR beta chain is from a study of blood T cell repertoires in COVID-19. Study as a whole: Donors in the United States, Italy and Spain gave samples during acute or convalescent COVID-19. Sample material is recorded as cDNA or gDNA derived from T cells, B-cell-depleted T cells, or PBMCs.

In the authors' workflow: Amplifying reference gene primers gave estimates of nucleated cell counts. The method was immunoSEQ multiplex PCR; TCRdb's version includes in-frame clones alone and lacks a portion of them. V, J and clone size are taken as reported in that table, and D and trimming were inferred from the DNA itself. The sample lists over 100,000 clones, more than 75% occurring once. The V gene's germline CDR1 is MNHEY and CDR2 SMNVEV (reference sequence). The CDR3 sequence is 17 residues long. The V end lost 0 bases, the J end lost 3 bases, and 15 bases lay between the germline ends. Specimen: peripheral blood. The receptor was derived from a man aged 45-65 years with active COVID-19. The chain links TRBV27 to TRBJ2-1; weak D call: TRBD2 (6 bases). The CDR3 is CASSLSSGGEVYNEQFF. CDR3 coding DNA: TGTGCCAGCAGTTTATCGAGCGGCGGGGAGGTCTACAATGAGCAGTTCTTC.